This TCR beta chain was recovered during a study of blood T cell repertoires in COVID-19 (dated by TCRdb to 2020 to 2021). Describing the broader study: The collaborator samples originated in the United States, Italy and Spain and spanned the acute and convalescent phases of COVID-19. Where available, HLA class I and class II types were obtained from metadata supplied by the sample provider rather than from assay-based typing. Samples came from the ongoing ImmuneRACE study (first 160 participants) plus 1,254 subjects from 6 global collaborators. The repertoires were released in a freely available public database meant as a resource for research on the immune response to SARS-CoV-2. Nearly every sample came with metadata listing a de-identified subject ID, COVID-19 status, age in years and sex. Deeply sampled blood TCRbeta repertoires from subjects exposed to, actively infected with, or recovered from COVID-19 were included in the dataset. The material from the prospective study consisted of cDNA or gDNA derived from T cells, B-cell-depleted T cells, or PBMCs. Study-wide findings and limitations: The amount of clinical and demographic metadata varied by source and participant and was provided uncurated.

The collaborating institutions used their own protocols to collect whole blood in K2EDTA tubes. For TCRbeta analysis, collaborator samples were shipped as frozen whole blood, as isolated PBMCs, or as DNA extracted from either sample type. TCRbeta CDR3 regions were amplified from genomic DNA by means of the immunoSEQ Assay, a bias-controlled multiplex PCR. The source study handled its data this way. The number of nucleated cells in each sample was estimated by amplification of reference gene primers within the assay. To quantify the absolute abundance of each unique TCRbeta CDR3 rearrangement, sequence reads were collapsed and filtered. Productive Simpson clonality was computed per sample as the square root of Simpson's diversity index over productive rearrangements. TCRdb's version of the immuneACCESS table is confined to in-frame rearrangements and falls short of the full clone set. An unresolved V gene accounts for under half of the shortfall where checked; the remainder is of unknown origin. The V and J calls and clone size were taken over from that table, and D and trimming were inferred from the DNA. For this sample there are 95,000 to 110,000 clones; around four fifths appear just once. 4% to 5.5% of the sample belongs to the ten largest clones.

Concerning this clone: It lacks a known antigen. Base qualities are not provided; no much larger clone lies one nucleotide away. The sample has other DNA sequences that encode this CDR3 too.

The CDR3 holds 14 amino acids from the cysteine to the phenylalanine. Just the 42-base CDR3 DNA is kept, in frame starting at base 1. The germline V gene sets CDR1 to WSHSY and CDR2 to SAAADI. The trim is 7 bases for V and 7 bases for J, with a gap of 14 bases between the germline ends. This TCR derives from a man aged 55 to 70 with acute or convalescent COVID-19. This receptor chain uses TRBV10-2 and TRBJ1-6, with the D segment identity uncertain. Sequenced input: peripheral blood. This receptor carries the CDR3 CASKYSLLNSPLHF. The DNA reads TGCGCCAGCAAATATAGTCTTTTGAATTCACCCCTCCACTTT.